This TCR beta chain was observed in a study of blood T cell repertoires in COVID-19 (dated by TCRdb to the early 2020s). In the study overall: Samples covering the acute and convalescent phases of COVID-19 were provided by collaborators in the United States, Italy and Spain. Where available, HLA class I and class II types were taken from metadata supplied by the sample provider and were not determined by assay-based typing. A freely available public database, intended as a resource for researchers studying the immune response to SARS-CoV-2, is where the repertoires were released. The sample metadata nearly always contained a de-identified subject ID, COVID-19 status, age in years and sex. Deeply sampled blood TCRbeta repertoires from subjects exposed to, actively infected with, or recovered from COVID-19 were included in the dataset. The prospective study material was composed of cDNA or gDNA derived from T cells, B-cell-depleted T cells, or PBMCs. Samples were obtained from the ongoing ImmuneRACE study (first 160 participants) and from 1,200 or so subjects provided by 6 global collaborators. Findings and caveats that apply to the study as a whole: The quantity of clinical and demographic metadata differed by source and by participant and was supplied without curation.

The CDR3, from cysteine to phenylalanine, totals 15 residues. The CDR3 DNA has 45 bases and is translated from base 1. CDR1 SNHLY and CDR2 FYNNEI were looked up in the germline V gene. Relative to germline, V is missing 4 bases and J is missing 5 bases, with 7 bases of the junction outside any gene match. The immunoSEQ Assay, a bias-controlled multiplex PCR, was used to amplify TCRbeta CDR3 regions from genomic DNA. As for how the authors treated the data: The number of nucleated cells in each sample was estimated from the amplification of reference gene primers within the assay. Sequence reads were collapsed and filtered to measure the absolute abundance of every unique TCRbeta CDR3 rearrangement. For each sample, productive Simpson clonality was calculated as the square root of Simpson's diversity index across productive rearrangements. This is the immuneACCESS table as TCRdb keeps it, with only in-frame sequences that have V and J called. A part of the clones is gone; compared with another copy, unresolved V genes explain less than half, and the rest is unexplained. The V and J calls and clone size are taken from that table; D and trimming were inferred from the DNA. Here the sample has some 48,000 clones; around 85% occur a single time. The ten top clones hold 2.5% to 3% of the sample.

Collaborating institutions collected whole blood in K2EDTA tubes following their own protocols. For TCRbeta analysis, collaborator samples were shipped as frozen whole blood, as isolated PBMCs, or as DNA extracted from either sample type. About this clone: Its antigen is still unknown. No qualities accompany the bases; no much larger clone lies one base away.

The clonotype was recovered from a woman aged 80 or older with acute or convalescent COVID-19. The chain is encoded by TRBV2 joined to TRBJ1-4; 7 nucleotides in the junction match TRBD1. The sample was peripheral blood. Here is the DNA: TGTGCCAGCAGTGGTCGGGACAGCCCGAATGAAAAACTGTTTTTT. Protein translation: CASSGRDSPNEKLFF.